This T cell receptor beta chain was captured by sequencing in a study of T cell changes during pregnancy in multiple sclerosis. V lost 5 bases and J lost 4, with 6 bases in between. Germline CDR1 SGHAT, CDR2 FQNNGV. This CDR3 spans 11 amino acids. Profiled with immunoSEQ multiplex PCR; TCRdb holds only in-frame clones, not every one. The top ten hold approximately 11% of the sample, which has approximately 30,000 clones, around nine tenths seen once. This chain connects TRBV11-2 to TRBJ2-7; D not resolved. The sequencing here drew on CD8+ T cells from peripheral blood mononuclear cells, taken before pregnancy. The sequence was collected from a female donor with multiple sclerosis, enrolled in a pregnancy study. Written as DNA, the CDR3 is TGTGCCAGCAGCCCTGTGTACGAGCAGTACTTC. This sequence encodes CASSPVYEQYF.